This T cell receptor beta chain was retrieved from a study of blood T cell repertoires in COVID-19. Study background: Sample material is recorded as cDNA or gDNA derived from T cells, B-cell-depleted T cells, or PBMCs.

Clones were read by immunoSEQ multiplex PCR, and TCRdb kept only the in-frame ones, dropping some. This table has about 260,000 clones, 80% to 95% appearing once. The material sequenced was peripheral blood. This clonotype was sampled from a person aged 18 to 29 with COVID-19, enrolled during active disease.

The CDR3 sequence is CASSLIGQGAYGYTF. Here the CDR3 DNA reads TGCGCCAGCAGCTTGATAGGACAGGGGGCCTATGGCTACACCTTC. The genes are TRBV5-1 and TRBJ1-2, with TRBD1 matching over 11 bases. Germline V gene sequence: CDR1 SGHRS, CDR2 YFSETQ. The CDR3 runs to 15 residues. V was pared by 1 base and J by 4 bases, with 3 bases of the junction left unmatched. Full variable domain (outside the CDR3, taken from reference TRBV5-1 and TRBJ1-2): KAGVTQTPRYLIKTRGQQVTLSCSPISGHRSVSWYQQTPGQGLQFLFEYFSETQRNKGNFPGRFSGRQFSNSRSEMNVSTLELGDSALYLCASSLIGQGAYGYTFGSGTRLTVV.